What follows are 13 T cell receptor beta chains derived from one specimen sequenced in a study of blood T cell repertoires in COVID-19. TCRdb keeps only in-frame clones here, not all; method: immunoSEQ multiplex PCR. The repertoire holds approximately 130,000 clones, with 69% as singletons. Sample: peripheral blood. These TCRs come from a woman in her 70s with acute or convalescent COVID-19.

The CDR3 DNA sequence: TGTGCCAGCAGCTCCAGGGGGCGGGACACCGGGGAGCTGTTTTTT. This encodes CASSSRGRDTGELFF. The rearrangement joins TRBV9 to TRBJ2-2; 8 nucleotides match TRBD1. Germline CDR1 SGDLS, CDR2 YYNGEE. The length of the CDR3 is 15 residues. Germline trimming cut 4 bases from V and 3 bases from J; bases unmatched to any gene: 5.

On this clone: Within the sample, other DNA sequences also encode this same CDR3. The chain carries TRBV6-5 and TRBJ1-1; the match to TRBD1 covers 9 bases. The CDR3 is made up of 14 amino acids. V lost 6 bases to trimming and J lost 6 bases; unmatched junction nucleotides: 8. Per the germline V gene, CDR1 is MNHEY and CDR2 is SVGAGI. CDR3 nucleotides: TGTGCCAGCAGGGCCCAGACAGGGGGGGCTGAAGCTTTCTTT. Protein sequence: CASRAQTGGAEAFF.

This chain links TRBV9 with TRBJ2-7; the D gene is possibly TRBD2 (5 bases). Trimming cost V 0 bases and J 1 base, with 8 bases left between them. CDR1 and CDR2 (germline): SGDLS, YYNGEE. This CDR3 contains 14 residues. The DNA for the CDR3 is TGTGCCAGCAGCGTAGAAAGCGGATCCTACGAGCAGTACTTC. Translating it yields CASSVESGSYEQYF.

The chain carries TRBV3-1 (or the pseudogene TRBV3-2) and TRBJ2-1, with D hard to call. The length of the CDR3 is 12 residues. Germline-derived CDR1 and CDR2 are LGHDT and YNNKEL (reference sequence). The V end was cut by 5 bases, the J end by 3 bases, with 5 bases between. The CDR3 DNA sequence: TGTGCCAGCAGCTATAGCTACAATGAGCAGTTCTTC. It yields the protein CASSYSYNEQFF.

V is TRBV21-1 and J is TRBJ2-7; the D call in the table, TRBD2, was not verified against the DNA. TRBV21-1 corresponds to a pseudogene. The CDR3 totals 18 residues. CDR3: CASSKEPGGARWCYEQYF. In DNA form, the CDR3 reads TGTGCCAGCAGCAAAGAGCCCGGAGGGGCCCGATGGTGCTACGAGCAGTACTTC.

The V gene is TRBV6-6, the J gene TRBJ1-5; 9 bases are shared with TRBD1. V was clipped by 9 bases and J by 6 bases; unmatched bases: 9. From germline, CDR1 is MNHNY and CDR2 SVGAGI (reference sequence). CDR3 length: 14 amino acids. The CDR3 DNA is TGTGCCAGTAATTCCGGGACAGGGTTTCAGCCCCAGCATTTT. Translating it yields CASNSGTGFQPQHF.

In this sample, this clone turned up a few times. This chain connects TRBV29-1 to TRBJ1-1; D perhaps matches TRBD1 (5 bases). The CDR3 runs to 15 residues. Per germline, CDR1 SQVTM and CDR2 ANQGSEA. Trimming stripped 6 bases from V and 3 bases from J, with 20 bases between. This CDR3 reads CSVKGGGSLYTEAFF. The CDR3, as DNA: TGCAGCGTCAAAGGTGGGGGGAGCTTATACACTGAAGCTTTCTTT.

J is TRBJ2-3 and V is TRBV30, with 10 bases that match TRBD2. The CDR3 loop spans 16 amino acids. CDR1 and CDR2 from the germline V gene are GTSNPN and SVGIG (reference sequence). Trimming at V came to 0 bases and at J to 5 bases, leaving 8 bases not matched to a gene. CDR3 loop: CAWSVWASGSQDTQYF. For the CDR3, the DNA is TGTGCCTGGAGTGTCTGGGCTAGCGGGAGTCAAGATACGCAGTATTTT.

The chain employs TRBV5-1 and TRBJ1-1, with a tentative D call TRBD1 (6 bases). The CDR3 covers 15 residues. Trimming stripped 4 bases from V and 1 base from J, with 14 bases between. Germline V lookup: CDR1 SGHRS, CDR2 YFSETQ. This chain's CDR3 is CASSTGTHQNTEAFF. CDR3 nucleotides: TGCGCCAGCAGCACTGGGACACATCAGAACACTGAAGCTTTCTTT.

The rearrangement links TRBV15 to TRBJ2-7; 7 bases fit TRBD1. CDR1 and CDR2 from the germline V gene are LNHNV and YYDKDF (reference sequence). There are 14 residues in the CDR3. J gave up 5 bases and V 0 bases, and 4 bases lay outside the gene matches. CDR3 sequence (DNA): TGTGCCACCAGCAGAGATAGGGGGCTCGACGAGCAGTACTTC. Residues: CATSRDRGLDEQYF.

The chain joins TRBV5-6 to TRBJ2-7, with no clear D. CDR1 and CDR2 (germline): SGHDT, YYEEEE. This CDR3 spans 13 amino acids. The V end lost 0 bases, the J end lost 1 base, and 5 bases lay between the germline ends. CDR3 amino acids: CASSLDISYEQYF. CDR3 in DNA: TGTGCCAGCAGCTTGGACATTTCCTACGAGCAGTACTTC.

The chain combines TRBV5-5 with TRBJ2-2; TRBD2 aligns across 8 bases. V was pared by 3 bases and J by 5 bases, with 3 bases of the junction left unmatched. The CDR3 runs to 14 residues. The germline V gene encodes CDR1 SGHKS and CDR2 YYEKEE (reference sequence). CDR3 nucleotides: TGTGCCAGCAGCTCTTTAGCGGGAACCGGGGAGCTGTTTTTT. This codes for CASSSLAGTGELFF.

This clone was counted many times. The CDR3 is CASSLSGGGYNEQFF. CDR3 coding DNA: TGTGCCAGCAGCTTAAGTGGGGGCGGGTACAATGAGCAGTTCTTC. The chain joins TRBV7-6 to TRBJ2-1; D perhaps matches TRBD1 (6 bases). The germline gives CDR1 SGHVS, CDR2 FNYEAQ. The CDR3 totals 15 residues. V was shortened by 2 bases and J by 4 bases, with 12 bases between the two germline ends. The complete variable domain, with remaining parts taken from reference TRBV7-6 and TRBJ2-1, reads GAGVSQSPRYKVTKRGQDVALRCDPISGHVSLYWYRQALGQGPEFLTYFNYEAQQDKSGLPNDRFSAERPEGSISTLTIQRTEQRDSAMYRCASSLSGGGYNEQFFGPGTRLTVL.